This T cell receptor beta chain comes out of a study of regulatory T cells in long-lasting Graves disease. Study background: Antithyroid drug use was under 3 months in newly diagnosed Graves' patients.

CDR1 is DFQATT, CDR2 SNEGSKA, per germline (reference sequence). This CDR3 is built from 14 residues. Trimming took 3 bases from V and 0 from J, leaving 12 bases between them. Arm-PCR of CDR3 regions and iRepertoire HTBI primers were the basis on which TCR beta libraries were built. TCRdb re-called the multiplex PCR reads with MiXCR, one entry per CDR3 protein. The repertoire holds just over 600,000 distinct CDR3 sequences, with 15% to 20% as singletons. The time point denotes: newly diagnosed GD, antithyroid drugs for less than 3 months. Researchers made the TCR library from RNA that was extracted from PBMCs. At least ten counts were recorded for this clonotype. The sample was also linked to a second study, of T cells in Graves' hyperthyroidism and ophthalmopathy.

The sequences come from peripheral blood mononuclear cells (PBMCs), collected at new diagnosis, from a patient treated with antithyroid drugs. The receptor's source is a young woman with Graves disease. V is TRBV20-1 and J is TRBJ2-7; TRBD2 might be the D (6 bases). CDR3 sequence: CSARRIAASYEQYF. In DNA form, the CDR3 reads TGCAGTGCTAGGAGAATAGCGGCCTCCTACGAGCAGTACTTC.